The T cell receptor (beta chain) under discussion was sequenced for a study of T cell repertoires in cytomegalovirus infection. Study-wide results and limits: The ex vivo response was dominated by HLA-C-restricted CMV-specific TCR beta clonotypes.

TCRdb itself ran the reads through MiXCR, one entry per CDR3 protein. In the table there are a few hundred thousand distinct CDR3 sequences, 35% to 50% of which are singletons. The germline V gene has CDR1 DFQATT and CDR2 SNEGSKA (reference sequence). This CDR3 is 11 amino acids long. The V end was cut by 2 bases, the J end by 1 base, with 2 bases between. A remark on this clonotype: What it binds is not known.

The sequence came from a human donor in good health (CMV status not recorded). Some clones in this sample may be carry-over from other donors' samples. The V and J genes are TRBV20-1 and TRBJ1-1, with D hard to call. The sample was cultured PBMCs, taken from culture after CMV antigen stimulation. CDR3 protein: CSARQNTEAFF. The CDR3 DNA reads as TGCAGTGCTAGACAGAACACTGAAGCTTTCTTT.